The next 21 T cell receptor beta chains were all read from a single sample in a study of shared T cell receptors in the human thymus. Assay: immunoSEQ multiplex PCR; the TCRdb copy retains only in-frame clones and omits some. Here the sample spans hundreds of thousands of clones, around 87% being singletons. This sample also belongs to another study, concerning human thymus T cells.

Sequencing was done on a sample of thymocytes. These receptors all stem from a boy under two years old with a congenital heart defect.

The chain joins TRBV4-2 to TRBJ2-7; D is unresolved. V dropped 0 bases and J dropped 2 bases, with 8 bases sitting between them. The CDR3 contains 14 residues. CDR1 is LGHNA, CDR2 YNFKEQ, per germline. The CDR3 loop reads CASSQDPSPYEQYF. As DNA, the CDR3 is TGTGCCAGCAGCCAAGATCCCTCCCCCTACGAGCAGTACTTC.

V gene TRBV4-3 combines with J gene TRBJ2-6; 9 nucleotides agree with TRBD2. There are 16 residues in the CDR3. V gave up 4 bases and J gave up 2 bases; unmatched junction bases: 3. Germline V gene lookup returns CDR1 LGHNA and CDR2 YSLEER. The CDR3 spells CASSPRGGAGANVLTF. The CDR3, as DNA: TGCGCCAGCAGCCCCCGCGGGGGGGCTGGGGCCAACGTCCTGACTTTC.

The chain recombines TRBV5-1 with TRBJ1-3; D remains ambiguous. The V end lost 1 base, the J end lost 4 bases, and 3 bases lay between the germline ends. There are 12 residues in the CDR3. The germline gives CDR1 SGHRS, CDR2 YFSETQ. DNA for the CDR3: TGCGCCAGCAGCTTGCCAGGAAACACCATATATTTT. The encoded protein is CASSLPGNTIYF. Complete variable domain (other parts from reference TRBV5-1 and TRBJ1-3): KAGVTQTPRYLIKTRGQQVTLSCSPISGHRSVSWYQQTPGQGLQFLFEYFSETQRNKGNFPGRFSGRQFSNSRSEMNVSTLELGDSALYLCASSLPGNTIYFGEGSWLTVV.

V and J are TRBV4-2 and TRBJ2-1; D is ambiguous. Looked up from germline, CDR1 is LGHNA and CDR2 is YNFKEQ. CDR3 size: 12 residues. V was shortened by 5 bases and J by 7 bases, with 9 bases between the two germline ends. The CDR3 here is CASSDYRNEQFF. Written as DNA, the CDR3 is TGTGCCAGCAGCGATTACCGGAATGAGCAGTTCTTC.

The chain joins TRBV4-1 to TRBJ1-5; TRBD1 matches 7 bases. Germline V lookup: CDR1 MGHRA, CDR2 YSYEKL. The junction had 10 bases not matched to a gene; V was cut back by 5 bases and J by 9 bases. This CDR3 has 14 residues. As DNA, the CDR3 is TGCGCCAGCAGCTATCGACAGGGCAGGGGGCCCCAGCATTTT. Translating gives CASSYRQGRGPQHF.

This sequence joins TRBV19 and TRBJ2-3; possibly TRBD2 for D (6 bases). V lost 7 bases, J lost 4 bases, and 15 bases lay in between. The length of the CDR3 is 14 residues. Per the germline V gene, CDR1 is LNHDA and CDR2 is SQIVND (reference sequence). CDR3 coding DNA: TGTGCCAGTACCCCGAGGAGGGACGCAGATACGCAGTATTTT. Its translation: CASTPRRDADTQYF. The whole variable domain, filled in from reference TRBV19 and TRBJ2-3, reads DGGITQSPKYLFRKEGQNVTLSCEQNLNHDAMYWYRQDPGQGLRLIYYSQIVNDFQKGDIAEGYSVSREKKESFPLTVTSAQKNPTAFYLCASTPRRDADTQYFGPGTRLTVL.

The CDR3 is CASSPKRDPYEQYF. The DNA of the CDR3 is TGTGCCAGCAGCCCCAAGCGGGACCCCTACGAGCAGTACTTC. V and J are TRBV7-2 and TRBJ2-7; TRBD2 matches 7 bases. The CDR3 covers 14 residues. J lost 2 bases, V lost 5 bases, and 6 bases had no gene match. Germline loops: CDR1 SGHTA, CDR2 FQGNSA.

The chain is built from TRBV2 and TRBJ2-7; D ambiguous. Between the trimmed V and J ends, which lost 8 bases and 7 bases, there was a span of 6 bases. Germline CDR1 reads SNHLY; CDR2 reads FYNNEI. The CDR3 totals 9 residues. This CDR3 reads CASGREQYF. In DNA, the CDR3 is TGTGCCAGCGGCAGGGAGCAGTACTTC.

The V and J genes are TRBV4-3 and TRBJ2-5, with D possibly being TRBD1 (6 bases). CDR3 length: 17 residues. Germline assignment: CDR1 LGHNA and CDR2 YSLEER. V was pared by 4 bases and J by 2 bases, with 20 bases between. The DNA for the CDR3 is TGCGCCAGCAGCCCATTGCACAGGGCAACATGGCAAGAGACCCAGTACTTC. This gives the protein CASSPLHRATWQETQYF.

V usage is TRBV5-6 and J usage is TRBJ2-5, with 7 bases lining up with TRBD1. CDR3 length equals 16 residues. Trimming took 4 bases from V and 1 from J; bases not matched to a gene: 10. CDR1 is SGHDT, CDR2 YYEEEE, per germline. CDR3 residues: CASSPTSGTAQETQYF. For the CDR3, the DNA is TGTGCCAGCAGCCCGACCTCCGGGACAGCCCAAGAGACCCAGTACTTC.

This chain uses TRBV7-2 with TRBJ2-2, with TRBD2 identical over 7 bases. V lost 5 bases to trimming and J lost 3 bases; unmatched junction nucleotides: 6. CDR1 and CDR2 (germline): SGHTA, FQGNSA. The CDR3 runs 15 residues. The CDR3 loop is CASSRSGIHTGELFF. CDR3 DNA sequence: TGTGCCAGCAGCCGGAGCGGGATCCACACCGGGGAGCTGTTTTTT.

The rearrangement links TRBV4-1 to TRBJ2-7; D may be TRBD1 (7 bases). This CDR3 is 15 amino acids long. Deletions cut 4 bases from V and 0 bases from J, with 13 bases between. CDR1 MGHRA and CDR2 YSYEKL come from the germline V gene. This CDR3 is CASSPQGGNSYEQYF. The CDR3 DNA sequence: TGCGCCAGCAGCCCTCAGGGGGGAAACTCCTACGAGCAGTACTTC.

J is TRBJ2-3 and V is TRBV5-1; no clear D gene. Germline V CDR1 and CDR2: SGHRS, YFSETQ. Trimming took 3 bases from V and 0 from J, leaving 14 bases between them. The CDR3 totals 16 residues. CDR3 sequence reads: CASSSLAELSTDTQYF. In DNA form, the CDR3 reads TGCGCCAGCAGCTCTTTAGCAGAATTAAGCACAGATACGCAGTATTTT.

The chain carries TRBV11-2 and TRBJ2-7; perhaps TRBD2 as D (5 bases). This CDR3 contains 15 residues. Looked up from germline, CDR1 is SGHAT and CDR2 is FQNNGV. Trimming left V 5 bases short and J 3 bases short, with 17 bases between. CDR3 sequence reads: CASSPRSVGLYEQYF. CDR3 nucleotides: TGTGCCAGCAGCCCCCGTTCCGTTGGACTCTACGAGCAGTACTTC.

CDR3 sequence: CSVRDRAKNIQYF. CDR3 in DNA: TGCAGCGTCCGGGACAGAGCCAAAAACATTCAGTACTTC. The rearrangement links TRBV29-1 to TRBJ2-4; 7 bases are shared with TRBD1. CDR1 and CDR2 (germline): SQVTM, ANQGSEA. V was clipped by 6 bases and J by 0 bases; unmatched bases: 2. The CDR3 is made up of 13 amino acids.

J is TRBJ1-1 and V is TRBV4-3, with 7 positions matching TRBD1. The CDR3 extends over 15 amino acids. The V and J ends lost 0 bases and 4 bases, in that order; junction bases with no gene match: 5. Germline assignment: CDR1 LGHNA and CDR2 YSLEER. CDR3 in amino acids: CASSQDDRVRTEAFF. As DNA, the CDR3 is TGCGCCAGCAGCCAAGACGACAGGGTTCGCACTGAAGCTTTCTTT.

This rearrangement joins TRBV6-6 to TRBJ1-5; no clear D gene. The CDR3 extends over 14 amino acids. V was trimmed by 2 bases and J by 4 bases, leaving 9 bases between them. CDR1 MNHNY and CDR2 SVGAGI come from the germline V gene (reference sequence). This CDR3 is CASSYPGGNQPQHF. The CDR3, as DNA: TGTGCCAGCAGTTACCCCGGAGGGAATCAGCCCCAGCATTTT.

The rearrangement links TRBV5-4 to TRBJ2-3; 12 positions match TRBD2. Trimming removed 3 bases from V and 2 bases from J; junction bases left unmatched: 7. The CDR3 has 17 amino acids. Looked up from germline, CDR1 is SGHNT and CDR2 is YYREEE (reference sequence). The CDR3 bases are TGTGCCAGCAGCTCCCGACTAGCGGGGGAGCTCACAGATACGCAGTATTTT. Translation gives CASSSRLAGELTDTQYF.

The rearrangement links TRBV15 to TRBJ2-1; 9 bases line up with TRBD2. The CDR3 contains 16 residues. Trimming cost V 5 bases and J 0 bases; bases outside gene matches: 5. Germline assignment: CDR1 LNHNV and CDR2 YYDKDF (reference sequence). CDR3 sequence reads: CATSGTTSGSYNEQFF. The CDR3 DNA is TGTGCCACCAGCGGAACGACTAGCGGCTCCTACAATGAGCAGTTCTTC.

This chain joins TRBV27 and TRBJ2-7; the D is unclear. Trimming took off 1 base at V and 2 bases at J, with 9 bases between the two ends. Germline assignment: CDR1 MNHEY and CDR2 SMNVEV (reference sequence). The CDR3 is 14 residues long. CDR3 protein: CASSLYLDTYEQYF. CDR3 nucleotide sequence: TGTGCCAGCAGTTTATATCTAGATACCTACGAGCAGTACTTC.

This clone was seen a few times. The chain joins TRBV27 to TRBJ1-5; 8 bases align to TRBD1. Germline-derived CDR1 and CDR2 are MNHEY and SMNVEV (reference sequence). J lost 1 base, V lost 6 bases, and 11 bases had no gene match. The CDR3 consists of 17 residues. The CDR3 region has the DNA TGTGCCAGCAGGTCGGATACAGGGGGAAAGAGCAATCAGCCCCAGCATTTT. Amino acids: CASRSDTGGKSNQPQHF.